Listed here are 5 T cell receptor beta chains from one sample, sequenced in a study of cytomegalovirus exposure and HLA in healthy donors. PCR was performed using 60 Vbeta and 13 Jbeta primers. Sequencing was performed with immunoSEQ multiplex PCR; in TCRdb, only in-frame clones are kept and a portion is missing. The sample includes around 200,000 clones, around 83% of them seen just once. What was sequenced was PBMCs. The receptors derive from a girl aged 2-10 years in good health and CMV-seropositive.

The V and J genes are TRBV30 and TRBJ2-7; a weak D match, TRBD1 (6 bases). The CDR3 contains 12 residues. Trimming took off 8 bases at V and 2 bases at J, with 13 bases between the two ends. Germline values: CDR1 GTSNPN, CDR2 SVGIG (reference sequence). As DNA, the CDR3 is TGTGCCGGGGCGACAGGCGCCTACGAGCAGTACTTC. It encodes CAGATGAYEQYF.

This chain joins TRBV19 and TRBJ1-2; no definite D call. The length of the CDR3 is 16 residues. Germline V gene sequence: CDR1 LNHDA, CDR2 SQIVND (reference sequence). V lost 4 bases and J lost 4, with 19 bases in between. The DNA for the CDR3 is TGTGCCAGTAGTACCGCGGCTGAGCGGTTGGGCTATGGCTACACCTTC. As protein: CASSTAAERLGYGYTF. The variable domain in full, with the rest retrieved from reference TRBV19 and TRBJ1-2, is DGGITQSPKYLFRKEGQNVTLSCEQNLNHDAMYWYRQDPGQGLRLIYYSQIVNDFQKGDIAEGYSVSREKKESFPLTVTSAQKNPTAFYLCASSTAAERLGYGYTFGSGTRLTVV.

This rearrangement joins TRBV25-1 to TRBJ2-2; D is unresolved. Trimming shortened V by 2 bases and J by 6 bases, and 10 bases separated the two germline ends. The germline CDR1 and CDR2 sequences are MGHDK and SYGVNS. CDR3 length: 14 residues. The CDR3 loop reads CASSESGFSGELFF. CDR3 DNA: TGTGCCAGCAGTGAAAGTGGCTTCTCCGGGGAGCTGTTTTTT.

This clone was counted only a few times. V usage is TRBV6-5 and J usage is TRBJ1-1; D possibly corresponds to TRBD1 (6 bases). The germline V gene has CDR1 MNHEY and CDR2 SVGAGI. The CDR3 is made up of 15 amino acids. Trimming left V 7 bases short and J 3 bases short, with 18 bases between. The DNA for the CDR3 is TGTGCCAGCATTCCCCTTGGGGGCGGATACACTGAAGCTTTCTTT. Amino acid sequence: CASIPLGGGYTEAFF.

This rearrangement joins TRBV2 to TRBJ1-5; D ambiguous. CDR3 length: 11 residues. The germline CDR1 and CDR2 sequences are SNHLY and FYNNEI. Trimming shortened V by 4 bases and J by 5 bases, and 3 bases separated the two germline ends. CDR3 DNA sequence: TGTGCCAGCAGTGTCGATCAGCCCCAGCATTTT. This sequence encodes CASSVDQPQHF.